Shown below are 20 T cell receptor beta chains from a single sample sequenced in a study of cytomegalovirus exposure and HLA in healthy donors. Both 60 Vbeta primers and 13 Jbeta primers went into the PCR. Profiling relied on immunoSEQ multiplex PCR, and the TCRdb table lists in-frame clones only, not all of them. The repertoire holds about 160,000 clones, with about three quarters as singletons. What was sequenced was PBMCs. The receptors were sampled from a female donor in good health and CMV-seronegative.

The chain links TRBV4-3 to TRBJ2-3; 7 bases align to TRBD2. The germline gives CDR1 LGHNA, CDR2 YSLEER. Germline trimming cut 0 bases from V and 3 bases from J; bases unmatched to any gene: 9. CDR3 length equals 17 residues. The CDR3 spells CASSQESGKRGTDTQYF. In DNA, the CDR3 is TGCGCCAGCAGCCAAGAAAGCGGGAAAAGGGGTACAGATACGCAGTATTTT.

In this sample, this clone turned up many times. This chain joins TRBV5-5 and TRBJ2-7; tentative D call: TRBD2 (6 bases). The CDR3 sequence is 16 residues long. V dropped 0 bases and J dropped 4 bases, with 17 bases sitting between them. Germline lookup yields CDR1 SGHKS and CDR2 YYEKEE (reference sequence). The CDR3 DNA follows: TGTGCCAGCAGCTTGGCCCTGGGGGGACTGTTGTACGAGCAGTACTTC. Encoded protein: CASSLALGGLLYEQYF.

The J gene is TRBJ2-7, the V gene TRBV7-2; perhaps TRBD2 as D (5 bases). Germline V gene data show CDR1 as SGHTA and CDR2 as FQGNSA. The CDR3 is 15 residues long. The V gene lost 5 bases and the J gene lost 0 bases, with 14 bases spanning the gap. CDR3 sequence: CASSPSLWGSYEQYF. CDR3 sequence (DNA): TGTGCCAGCAGCCCTAGCCTGTGGGGCTCCTACGAGCAGTACTTC.

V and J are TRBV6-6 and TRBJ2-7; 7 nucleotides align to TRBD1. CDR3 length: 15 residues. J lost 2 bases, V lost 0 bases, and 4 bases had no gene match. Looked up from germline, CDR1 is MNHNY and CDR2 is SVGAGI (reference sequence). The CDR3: CASSYSPGQTYEQYF. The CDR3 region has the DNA TGTGCCAGCAGTTACTCTCCGGGACAGACCTACGAGCAGTACTTC.

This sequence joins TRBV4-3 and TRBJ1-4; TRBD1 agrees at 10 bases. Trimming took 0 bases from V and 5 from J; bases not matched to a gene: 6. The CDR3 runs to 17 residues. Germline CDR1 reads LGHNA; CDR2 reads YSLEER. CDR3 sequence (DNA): TGCGCCAGCAGCCAAGATTGGGACAGGGGAGAGAATGAAAAACTGTTTTTT. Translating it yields CASSQDWDRGENEKLFF.

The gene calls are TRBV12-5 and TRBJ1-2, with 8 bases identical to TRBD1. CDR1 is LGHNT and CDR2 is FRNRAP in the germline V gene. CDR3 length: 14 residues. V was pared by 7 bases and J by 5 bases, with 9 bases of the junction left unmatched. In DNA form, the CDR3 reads TGTGCTAGTGCTAGGGACAGGCCAGAATATGGCTACACCTTC. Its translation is CASARDRPEYGYTF.

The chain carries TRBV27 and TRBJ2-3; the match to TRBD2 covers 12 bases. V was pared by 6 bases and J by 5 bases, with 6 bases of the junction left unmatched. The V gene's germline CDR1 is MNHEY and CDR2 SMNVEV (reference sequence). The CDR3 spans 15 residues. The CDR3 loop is CASSRLAGVEDTQYF. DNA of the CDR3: TGTGCCAGCAGCCGACTAGCGGGAGTCGAAGATACGCAGTATTTT.

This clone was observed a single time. In DNA, the CDR3 is TGTGCCAGCAGCCAACTTACCGCGGTAAGCTCCTACGAGCAGTACTTC. This translates into CASSQLTAVSSYEQYF. The chain combines TRBV14 with TRBJ2-7; no clear D. V dropped 2 bases and J dropped 0 bases, with 14 bases sitting between them. The CDR3 extends over 16 amino acids. Germline assignment: CDR1 SGHDN and CDR2 FVKESK.

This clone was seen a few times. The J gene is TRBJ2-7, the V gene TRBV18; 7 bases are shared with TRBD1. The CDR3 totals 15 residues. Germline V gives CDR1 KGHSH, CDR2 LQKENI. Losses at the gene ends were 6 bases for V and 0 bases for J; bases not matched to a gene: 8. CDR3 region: CASSRLDRHSYEQYF. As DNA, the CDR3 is TGTGCCAGCTCCCGGCTGGACAGGCACTCCTACGAGCAGTACTTC.

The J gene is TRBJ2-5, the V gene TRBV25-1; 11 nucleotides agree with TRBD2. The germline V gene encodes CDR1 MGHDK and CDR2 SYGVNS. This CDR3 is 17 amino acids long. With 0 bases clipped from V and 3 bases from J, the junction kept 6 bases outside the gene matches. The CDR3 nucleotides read TGTGCCAGCAGTGAATACGTAGCGGGAGGGCCGGAAGAGACCCAGTACTTC. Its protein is CASSEYVAGGPEETQYF.

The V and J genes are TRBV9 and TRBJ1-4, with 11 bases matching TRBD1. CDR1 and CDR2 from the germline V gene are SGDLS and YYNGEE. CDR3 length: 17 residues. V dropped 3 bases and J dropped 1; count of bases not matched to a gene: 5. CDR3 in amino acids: CASSAGTGGQTNEKLFF. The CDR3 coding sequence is TGTGCCAGCAGCGCCGGGACAGGGGGACAAACTAATGAAAAACTGTTTTTT. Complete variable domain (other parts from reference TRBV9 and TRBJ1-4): DSGVTQTPKHLITATGQRVTLRCSPRSGDLSVYWYQQSLDQGLQFLIQYYNGEERAKGNILERFSAQQFPDLHSELNLSSLELGDSALYFCASSAGTGGQTNEKLFFGSGTQLSVL.

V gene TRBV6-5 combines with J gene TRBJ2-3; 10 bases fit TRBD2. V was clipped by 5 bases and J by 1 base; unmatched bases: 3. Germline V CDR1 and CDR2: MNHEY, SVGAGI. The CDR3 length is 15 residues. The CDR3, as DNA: TGTGCCAGCAGTCATAGCGGGAGGCGCACAGATACGCAGTATTTT. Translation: CASSHSGRRTDTQYF.

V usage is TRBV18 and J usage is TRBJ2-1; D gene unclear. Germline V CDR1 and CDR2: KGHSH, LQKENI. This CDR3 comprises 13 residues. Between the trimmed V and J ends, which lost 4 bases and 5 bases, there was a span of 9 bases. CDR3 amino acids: CASSQGRNNEQFF. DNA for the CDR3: TGTGCCAGCTCACAAGGCAGGAACAATGAGCAGTTCTTC.

CDR3 in DNA: TGTGCCAGCAGCTTACTCTTGTTAGCGGGAGATAAAGATGAGCAGTTCTTC. Its protein product is CASSLLLLAGDKDEQFF. This chain links TRBV5-4 with TRBJ2-1; 9 bases match TRBD2. This CDR3 is 17 amino acids long. CDR1 and CDR2 (germline): SGHNT, YYREEE (reference sequence). V lost 2 bases and J lost 8; bases outside the gene matches: 14.

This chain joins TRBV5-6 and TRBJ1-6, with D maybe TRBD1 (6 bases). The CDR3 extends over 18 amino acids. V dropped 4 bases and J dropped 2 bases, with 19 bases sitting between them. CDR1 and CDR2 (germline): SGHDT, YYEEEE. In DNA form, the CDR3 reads TGTGCCAGCAGCCCCGTAACCAGGGGTAGGACCTATAATTCACCCCTCCACTTT. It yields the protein CASSPVTRGRTYNSPLHF.

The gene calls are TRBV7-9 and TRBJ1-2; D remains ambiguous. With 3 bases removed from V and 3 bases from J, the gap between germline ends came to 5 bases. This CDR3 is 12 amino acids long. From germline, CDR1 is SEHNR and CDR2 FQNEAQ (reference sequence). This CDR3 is CASSLRDYGYTF. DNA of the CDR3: TGTGCCAGCAGCTTGAGGGACTATGGCTACACCTTC.

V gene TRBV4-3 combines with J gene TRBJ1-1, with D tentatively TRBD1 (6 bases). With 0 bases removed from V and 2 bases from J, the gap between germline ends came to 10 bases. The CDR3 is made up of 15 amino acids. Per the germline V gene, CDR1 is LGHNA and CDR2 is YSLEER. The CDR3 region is CASSQDVGTNTEAFF. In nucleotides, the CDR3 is TGCGCCAGCAGCCAAGACGTAGGGACAAACACTGAAGCTTTCTTT.

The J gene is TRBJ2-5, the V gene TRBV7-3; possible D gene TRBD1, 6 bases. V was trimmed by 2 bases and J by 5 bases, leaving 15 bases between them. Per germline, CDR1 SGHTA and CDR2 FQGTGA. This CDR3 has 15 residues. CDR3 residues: CASSLYRDAWETQYF. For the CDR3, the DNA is TGTGCCAGCAGCTTATACAGGGACGCGTGGGAGACCCAGTACTTC.

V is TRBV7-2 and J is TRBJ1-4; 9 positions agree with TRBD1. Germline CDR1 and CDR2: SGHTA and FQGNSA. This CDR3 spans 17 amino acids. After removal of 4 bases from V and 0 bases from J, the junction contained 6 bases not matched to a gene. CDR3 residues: CASSSPDRGATNEKLFF. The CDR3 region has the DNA TGTGCCAGCAGCTCGCCGGACAGGGGTGCAACTAATGAAAAACTGTTTTTT.

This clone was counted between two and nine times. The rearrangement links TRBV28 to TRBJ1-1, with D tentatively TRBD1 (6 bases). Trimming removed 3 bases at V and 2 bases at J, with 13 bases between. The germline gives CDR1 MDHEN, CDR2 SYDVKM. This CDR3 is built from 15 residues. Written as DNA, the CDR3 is TGTGCCAGCAGTTTGCGGACAGTATTAAACACTGAAGCTTTCTTT. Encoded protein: CASSLRTVLNTEAFF.